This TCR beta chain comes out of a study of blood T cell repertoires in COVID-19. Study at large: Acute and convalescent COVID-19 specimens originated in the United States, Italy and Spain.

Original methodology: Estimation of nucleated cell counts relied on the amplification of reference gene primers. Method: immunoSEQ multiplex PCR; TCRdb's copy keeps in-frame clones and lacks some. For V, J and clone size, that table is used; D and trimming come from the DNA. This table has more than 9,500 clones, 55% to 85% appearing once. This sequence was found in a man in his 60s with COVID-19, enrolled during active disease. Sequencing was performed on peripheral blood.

CDR3 nucleotides: TGTGCCAGCAGGCACCGGGCCTCCGGGACATTCGCCTACGAGCAGTACTTC. This sequence encodes CASRHRASGTFAYEQYF. The chain has TRBV11-2 and TRBJ2-7, with D possibly TRBD1 on 6 matching bases. Trimming removed 6 bases from V and 2 bases from J, with 23 bases in between. In germline, CDR1 is SGHAT, CDR2 FQNNGV. The CDR3 extends over 17 amino acids. Based on the CDR3 plus reference TRBV11-2 and TRBJ2-7, the full variable domain is EAGVAQSPRYKIIEKRQSVAFWCNPISGHATLYWYQQILGQGPKLLIQFQNNGVVDDSQLPKDRFSAERLKGVDSTLKIQPAKLEDSAVYLCASRHRASGTFAYEQYFGPGTRLTVT.